This T cell receptor (beta chain) derives from a study of multiple sclerosis patients with progressive multifocal leukoencephalopathy. Whole-study results and caveats: Clones expanded at PML were already present before and during natalizumab. Most PML patients had lower entropy, suggesting less diverse TRB repertoires.

The sample's time point: time of PML onset. The CDR3 covers 13 residues. The V gene's germline CDR1 is SNHLY and CDR2 FYNNEI. Comment on this clone: Its antigen remains unidentified. One end of the junction fails to match germline, which may point to a read error.

Clones were read by immunoSEQ multiplex PCR, and TCRdb kept only the in-frame ones, dropping some. The repertoire consists of roughly 34,000 clones, with approximately 84% occurring once and the leading ten covering around 3.1%. V gene TRBV2 combines with J gene TRBJ2-6, with D unresolved. The starting material was PBMCs, obtained from a patient treated with natalizumab. This receptor was obtained from a human donor with progressive multifocal leukoencephalopathy. In nucleotides, the CDR3 is TGTGCCAGCAGCGAAGCAGGCTACAACATCCTGACTTTC. Translating it yields CASSEAGYNILTF. The full variable domain, its missing parts supplied by reference TRBV2 and TRBJ2-6, is EPEVTQTPSHQVTQMGQEVILRCVPISNHLYFYWYRQILGQKVEFLVSFYNNEISEKSEIFDDQFSVERPDGSNFTLKIRSTKLEDSAMYFCASSEAGYNILTFGAGSRLTVL.